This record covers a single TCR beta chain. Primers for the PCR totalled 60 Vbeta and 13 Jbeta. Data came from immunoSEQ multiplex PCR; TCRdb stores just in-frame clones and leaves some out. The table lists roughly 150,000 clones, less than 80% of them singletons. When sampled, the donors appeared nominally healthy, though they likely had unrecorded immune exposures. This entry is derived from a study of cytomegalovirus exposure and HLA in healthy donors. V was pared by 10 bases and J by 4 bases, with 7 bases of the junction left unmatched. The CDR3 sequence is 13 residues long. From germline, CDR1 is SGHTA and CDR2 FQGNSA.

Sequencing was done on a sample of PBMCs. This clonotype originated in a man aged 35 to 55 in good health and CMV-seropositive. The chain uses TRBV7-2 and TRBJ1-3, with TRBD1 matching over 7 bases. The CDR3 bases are TGTGCCATCGGAGGGGGCGAGGGAAACACCATATATTTT. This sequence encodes CAIGGGEGNTIYF. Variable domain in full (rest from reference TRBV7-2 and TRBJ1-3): GAGVSQSPSNKVTEKGKDVELRCDPISGHTALYWYRQSLGQGLEFLIYFQGNSAPDKSGLPSDRFSAERTGGSVSTLTIQRTQQEDSAVYLCAIGGGEGNTIYFGEGSWLTVV.